This T cell receptor (beta chain) was identified in a study of blood T cell repertoires in COVID-19 (dated by TCRdb to 2020 to 2022). General notes on the study: Samples from collaborators originated in the United States, Italy and Spain and spanned both the acute and convalescent phases of COVID-19. The repertoires were released in a freely available public database meant as a resource for research on the immune response to SARS-CoV-2. The material from the prospective study consisted of cDNA or gDNA derived from T cells, B-cell-depleted T cells, or PBMCs. The dataset comprised deeply sampled blood TCRbeta repertoires from subjects exposed to, actively infected with, or recovered from COVID-19. Where available, HLA class I and class II types were obtained from metadata supplied by the sample provider rather than from assay-based typing. The samples were drawn from two sources: the first 160 participants of the ongoing ImmuneRACE study, and 1,200 or so subjects contributed by 6 global collaborators. A de-identified subject ID, COVID-19 status, age in years and sex were almost always included in the sample metadata. What the study reported, not specific to this receptor: The amount of clinical and demographic metadata varied by source and participant and was provided uncurated.

TCRbeta CDR3 regions were amplified from genomic DNA using the immunoSEQ Assay, a bias-controlled multiplex PCR. The study's processing was this. The number of nucleated cells in each sample was estimated from the amplification of reference gene primers within the assay. To quantify the absolute abundance of each unique TCRbeta CDR3 rearrangement, sequence reads were collapsed and filtered. Productive Simpson clonality was computed per sample as the square root of Simpson's diversity index over productive rearrangements. TCRdb limited this immuneACCESS table to in-frame rearrangements with V and J called. A share of clones is missing; checked studies link under half to unresolved V genes, and the rest is unexplained. V and J calls and clone size are as listed in that table; D and trimming were resolved from the DNA. The sample data list around 220,000 clones, and over 80% of these were observed just once. The ten largest clones represent about 6.6% of the sample.

Participants in the prospective study were enrolled through a virtual design, were aged roughly 18 to 100 years, and lived in 24 United States geographic areas. Cohort assignment in the prospective study relied on participant-reported clinical history from a screening survey and a study questionnaire. Recovered participants in ImmuneRACE Cohort 3 were defined as having two consecutive negative NP/OP PCR tests, clearance from a healthcare professional, or resolution of symptoms. Mobile phlebotomists in the prospective study collected whole blood, serum and a nasopharyngeal or oropharyngeal swab from every participant. Prospective study participants could optionally give additional blood draws and questionnaires over an approximately two-month period. Blood samples from the prospective study were shipped frozen or at room temperature prior to DNA extraction. The cysteine opens and the phenylalanine closes a CDR3 of 14 amino acids. This entry keeps only the CDR3 DNA: 42 bases, framed from base 1. V sheds 0 bases and J sheds 4 bases, leaving 8 bases between their ends. CDR1 and CDR2 are drawn from the germline V gene: SGHVS, FQNEAQ.

As to this clone: The target of this receptor is not known. No qualities accompany the bases; no much larger clone lies one base away.

This sequence originates from a woman in her thirties or forties who had recovered from COVID-19. The V gene is TRBV7-8 and the J gene is TRBJ2-3, with the D gene call left open. Input material: PBMCs or T cells enriched from blood (not recorded which). The DNA sequence reads TGTGCCAGCAGCTTAGCAGGAGACGCAGATACGCAGTATTTT. This translates into CASSLAGDADTQYF.